This TCR beta chain was identified in a study of CD8 T cells in Susac syndrome. Germline V lookup: CDR1 SGHNT, CDR2 YYREEE (reference sequence). The length of the CDR3 is 15 residues. Trimming took off 5 bases at V and 2 bases at J, with 16 bases between the two ends. Random-hexamer reverse transcription was applied to about 0.45 to 1 ug RNA. TCRdb analysed the immunoSEQ multiplex PCR reads with MiXCR anew, one entry per CDR3 protein. In the table there are some 160,000 distinct CDR3 sequences, 94% of which are singletons. The material sequenced was CD4+ T cells from PBMCs. This receptor was obtained from a human donor with Susac syndrome. The chain carries TRBV5-4 and TRBJ1-2; a possible D gene is TRBD1 (6 bases). The CDR3 here is CASRYNPQGNYGYTF. CDR3 DNA: TGTGCCAGCAGATATAACCCACAGGGAAACTATGGCTACACCTTC. Full variable domain (outside the CDR3, taken from reference TRBV5-4 and TRBJ1-2): ETGVTQSPTHLIKTRGQQVTLRCSSQSGHNTVSWYQQALGQGPQFIFQYYREEENGRGNFPPRFSGLQFPNYSSELNVNALELDDSALYLCASRYNPQGNYGYTFGSGTRLTVV.